Each of the 32 T cell receptor beta chains below was sequenced from the same sample in a study of cytomegalovirus exposure and HLA in healthy donors. Vbeta (60) and Jbeta (13) primers were used in the PCR. Sequencing was performed with immunoSEQ multiplex PCR; in TCRdb, only in-frame clones are kept and a portion is missing. The sample has some 210,000 clones, around 86% seen once. The sequenced sample consisted of PBMCs. The receptors derive from a man in his thirties or forties in good health and CMV-seronegative.

The rearrangement links TRBV6-4 to TRBJ1-1, with D possibly TRBD1 on 5 matching bases. The V end lost 5 bases, the J end lost 10 bases, and 14 bases lay between the germline ends. Looked up from germline, CDR1 is MRHNA and CDR2 is SNTAGT. This CDR3 has 12 residues. In DNA, the CDR3 is TGTGCCAGCAGTCCCATGTCAGGGCCAGCTTTCTTT. Protein sequence: CASSPMSGPAFF.

The chain is built from TRBV5-1 and TRBJ2-7; tentative D call: TRBD1 (6 bases). Germline V CDR1 and CDR2: SGHRS, YFSETQ. This CDR3 is built from 15 residues. With 4 bases removed from V and 0 bases from J, the gap between germline ends came to 14 bases. CDR3 amino acids: CASSHGQTSSYEQYF. CDR3 DNA: TGCGCCAGCAGCCACGGACAGACCAGCTCCTACGAGCAGTACTTC.

This chain connects TRBV2 to TRBJ2-2, with TRBD2 as a possible D gene (6 bases). CDR1 and CDR2 (germline): SNHLY, FYNNEI. V lost 4 bases to trimming and J lost 6 bases, with 18 bases between them. This CDR3 is 16 amino acids long. CDR3 DNA sequence: TGTGCCAGCAGTGCTAGCGAAGTTTCCCCGGCCGGGGAGCTGTTTTTT. It translates to CASSASEVSPAGELFF.

The CDR3 loop reads CAWKSTTTYNEQFF. CDR3 bases: TGTGCCTGGAAATCGACTACGACGTACAATGAGCAGTTCTTC. V is TRBV30 and J is TRBJ2-1; D is possibly TRBD2 (5 bases). This CDR3 comprises 14 residues. The germline V and J ends were trimmed by 4 bases and 4 bases, with 14 bases remaining between them. Germline-derived CDR1 and CDR2 are GTSNPN and SVGIG (reference sequence). The full variable domain, completed using reference TRBV30 and TRBJ2-1, is SQTIHQWPATLVQPVGSPLSLECTVEGTSNPNLYWYRQAAGRGLQLLFYSVGIGQISSEVPQNLSASRPQDRQFILSSKKLLLSDSGFYLCAWKSTTTYNEQFFGPGTRLTVL.

The J gene is TRBJ2-1, the V gene TRBV5-4; 9 bases map to TRBD2. V was clipped by 1 base and J by 10 bases; unmatched bases: 3. Germline V lookup: CDR1 SGHNT, CDR2 YYREEE (reference sequence). The CDR3 length is 13 residues. The CDR3: CASSLIAGDEQFF. The CDR3, as DNA: TGTGCCAGCAGCTTGATAGCGGGAGACGAGCAGTTCTTC.

CDR3 coding DNA: TGTGCCAGCTCACCACAACCGGTGGATACGCAGTATTTT. As protein: CASSPQPVDTQYF. The rearrangement joins TRBV18 to TRBJ2-3; D remains unclear. The germline gives CDR1 KGHSH, CDR2 LQKENI. V shed 1 base and J shed 6 bases, with 8 bases lying between them. CDR3 length equals 13 residues.

The V call is TRBV28, the J call TRBJ2-5; 11 nucleotides line up with TRBD2. Matching the DNA end better, TRBJ2-7 makes the J call doubtful. Per germline, CDR1 MDHEN and CDR2 SYDVKM. The CDR3 runs to 15 residues. The CDR3 region is CASTQLAGVVSEQYF. In nucleotides, the CDR3 is TGTGCCAGCACCCAACTAGCGGGAGTCGTCTCCGAGCAGTACTTC.

The chain couples TRBV7-8 to TRBJ1-5; 8 nucleotides agree with TRBD1. Germline V gene sequence: CDR1 SGHVS, CDR2 FQNEAQ. V lost 8 bases and J lost 0; bases outside the gene matches: 12. The CDR3 runs to 17 residues. In nucleotides, the CDR3 is TGTGCCAGCGGCTCCCCGGGACAGGCGAATAGCAATCAGCCCCAGCATTTT. It is translated as CASGSPGQANSNQPQHF.

The count of this clone is one. The rearrangement joins TRBV7-8 to TRBJ2-5, with D perhaps matching TRBD1 (6 bases). Trimming pared 4 bases from V and 2 bases from J, leaving 14 bases between. This CDR3 is 15 amino acids long. Germline V CDR1 and CDR2: SGHVS, FQNEAQ. The CDR3 nucleotides are TGTGCCAGCAGCTATCCCCGGGACACACAAGAGACCCAGTACTTC. Translation: CASSYPRDTQETQYF.

This chain connects TRBV29-1 to TRBJ2-3; D is unclear. V was cut by 4 bases and J by 4 bases, with 6 bases left in between. Per the germline V gene, CDR1 is SQVTM and CDR2 is ANQGSEA. This CDR3 spans 11 amino acids. The CDR3 protein is CSVGGADTQYF. CDR3 in DNA: TGCAGCGTTGGAGGAGCAGATACGCAGTATTTT.

The chain couples TRBV6-4 to TRBJ1-1; the D gene is possibly TRBD1 (5 bases). V was cut by 8 bases and J by 0 bases, with 10 bases left in between. CDR1 and CDR2 (germline): MRHNA, SNTAGT. The CDR3 is 13 amino acids. The CDR3 here is CASGASVNTEAFF. CDR3 nucleotide sequence: TGTGCCAGCGGGGCCTCAGTGAACACTGAAGCTTTCTTT.

The rearrangement uses TRBV5-1 and TRBJ2-1; 8 bases agree with TRBD2. Germline lookup yields CDR1 SGHRS and CDR2 YFSETQ. J gave up 6 bases and V 1 base, and 3 bases lay outside the gene matches. The CDR3 has 14 residues. CDR3 sequence reads: CASSLLGGANEQFF. The CDR3 DNA follows: TGCGCCAGCAGCTTGCTCGGGGGGGCCAATGAGCAGTTCTTC. The whole variable domain, remainder taken from reference TRBV5-1 and TRBJ2-1, is KAGVTQTPRYLIKTRGQQVTLSCSPISGHRSVSWYQQTPGQGLQFLFEYFSETQRNKGNFPGRFSGRQFSNSRSEMNVSTLELGDSALYLCASSLLGGANEQFFGPGTRLTVL.

The chain couples TRBV14 to TRBJ2-7; D not resolved. The length of the CDR3 is 14 residues. V was pared by 5 bases and J by 5 bases, with 16 bases between. CDR1 and CDR2 (germline): SGHDN, FVKESK. The CDR3 region has the DNA TGTGCCAGCAGCGACACCCTCACCAGTCACGAGCAGTACTTC. Translating it yields CASSDTLTSHEQYF.

The rearrangement links TRBV5-6 to TRBJ2-6; D is uncertain. CDR3 length: 17 residues. Trimming removed 2 bases from V and 0 bases from J, with 12 bases in between. Germline CDR1 is SGHDT and CDR2 is YYEEEE. CDR3 sequence: CASSFDMVSSGANVLTF. CDR3 in DNA: TGTGCCAGCAGCTTCGACATGGTTAGCTCTGGGGCCAACGTCCTGACTTTC.

The chain recombines TRBV28 with TRBJ1-5; 9 positions match TRBD1. Germline CDR1 reads MDHEN; CDR2 reads SYDVKM. The junction had 9 bases not matched to a gene; V was cut back by 2 bases and J by 4 bases. This CDR3 comprises 17 residues. The CDR3, as DNA: TGTGCCAGCAGTTTACTTATACAGGGGGCTGCGAATCAGCCCCAGCATTTT. It yields the protein CASSLLIQGAANQPQHF.

This CDR3 is CASSPMAPNTEAFF. The CDR3 DNA follows: TGTGCCAGCTCACCAATGGCACCGAACACTGAAGCTTTCTTT. The chain uses TRBV18 and TRBJ1-1; no clear D. With 2 bases removed from V and 1 base from J, the gap between germline ends came to 8 bases. CDR3 length: 14 residues. Per germline, CDR1 KGHSH and CDR2 LQKENI.

This sequence joins TRBV5-1 and TRBJ1-1; perhaps TRBD1 as D (6 bases). Trimming took 7 bases from V and 5 from J, leaving 18 bases between them. The germline CDR1 and CDR2 sequences are SGHRS and YFSETQ. The CDR3 is 14 amino acids. This CDR3 is CASAPGGGGTEAFF. The DNA of the CDR3 is TGCGCCAGCGCACCCGGGGGGGGCGGGACTGAAGCTTTCTTT. Based on the CDR3 plus reference TRBV5-1 and TRBJ1-1, the full variable domain is KAGVTQTPRYLIKTRGQQVTLSCSPISGHRSVSWYQQTPGQGLQFLFEYFSETQRNKGNFPGRFSGRQFSNSRSEMNVSTLELGDSALYLCASAPGGGGTEAFFGQGTRLTVV.

The V and J genes are TRBV5-1 and TRBJ2-7; 8 positions match TRBD1. The trim removed 0 bases at V and 3 bases at J, leaving 8 bases unmatched. The CDR3 contains 16 residues. Germline assignment: CDR1 SGHRS and CDR2 YFSETQ. The CDR3 DNA follows: TGCGCCAGCAGCTTGGGTCGCCGGGACAGGAACTACGAGCAGTACTTC. Amino acid sequence: CASSLGRRDRNYEQYF.

The chain recombines TRBV4-3 with TRBJ2-1; D is uncertain. The V end was cut by 1 base, the J end by 8 bases, with 9 bases between. Germline lookup yields CDR1 LGHNA and CDR2 YSLEER. This CDR3 region has 13 residues. CDR3 nucleotides: TGCGCCAGCAGCCAAGTTGGAGTATATGAGCAGTTCTTC. It specifies CASSQVGVYEQFF.

The chain recombines TRBV6-5 with TRBJ2-2; 8 nucleotides agree with TRBD2. CDR1 is MNHEY and CDR2 is SVGAGI in the germline V gene. This CDR3 region has 15 residues. The trim removed 2 bases at V and 8 bases at J, leaving 7 bases unmatched. The CDR3 DNA sequence: TGTGCCAGCAGTTACGGGACTAGAGTGTTAGGGGAGCTGTTTTTT. It is translated as CASSYGTRVLGELFF.

J is TRBJ1-4 and V is TRBV6-6; TRBD1 agrees at 9 bases. The V gene end was trimmed by 5 bases and the J gene end by 7 bases; junction bases not matched to a gene: 8. In germline, CDR1 is MNHNY, CDR2 SVGAGI (reference sequence). This CDR3 has 15 amino acids. The CDR3 here is CASSRAGQGGEKLFF. CDR3 DNA: TGTGCCAGCAGTCGAGCGGGACAGGGTGGTGAAAAACTGTTTTTT.

Details on this clone: An end of the junction differs from the germline gene, which may be a read error. This chain joins TRBV11-2 and TRBJ2-1; 12 bases match TRBD2. This CDR3 is built from 16 residues. CDR1 and CDR2 from the germline V gene are SGHAT and FQNNGV. For the CDR3, the DNA is TGTGCCAGCAGTTTAGGTCCTAGCGGGAGGGGGAATGAGCAGTTCTTC. Amino acids: CASSLGPSGRGNEQFF.

The chain is built from TRBV28 and TRBJ2-1; possible D gene TRBD1, 5 bases. V lost 0 bases and J 4 bases, leaving 10 bases between the germline ends. The V gene's germline CDR1 is MDHEN and CDR2 SYDVKM. The CDR3 is made up of 15 amino acids. The CDR3, as DNA: TGTGCCAGCAGTTTATGGTCGGCAGGGTACAATGAGCAGTTCTTC. Translation gives CASSLWSAGYNEQFF.

The chain carries TRBV5-6 and TRBJ2-7, with no clear D. Germline V CDR1 and CDR2: SGHDT, YYEEEE. The CDR3 extends over 16 amino acids. V lost 0 bases, J lost 2 bases, and 15 bases lay in between. The CDR3 loop reads CASSLAWQVVPYEQYF. The DNA for the CDR3 is TGTGCCAGCAGCTTGGCCTGGCAGGTCGTTCCCTACGAGCAGTACTTC.

The CDR3 coding sequence is TGTGCCAGCAGGCCAGATTACAGGCCAACCTACGAGCAGTACTTC. Translated, it gives CASRPDYRPTYEQYF. The chain links TRBV27 to TRBJ2-7; weak D call: TRBD1 (5 bases). In germline, CDR1 is MNHEY, CDR2 SMNVEV (reference sequence). The ends were cut back, 6 bases at V and 2 bases at J, with 17 bases in the middle. The CDR3 has 15 amino acids.

This sequence joins TRBV4-1 and TRBJ1-1, with D tentatively TRBD1 (6 bases). Germline V lookup: CDR1 MGHRA, CDR2 YSYEKL. The CDR3 runs to 14 residues. The V and J ends lost 0 bases and 7 bases respectively, with 12 bases between them. DNA for the CDR3: TGCGCCAGCAGCCAAGATTCAGACAGGAGTGAAGCTTTCTTT. It is translated as CASSQDSDRSEAFF.

J is TRBJ1-5 and V is TRBV5-1; 11 bases agree with TRBD1. CDR3 length equals 14 residues. The V and J ends lost 4 bases and 7 bases, in that order; junction bases with no gene match: 4. CDR1 and CDR2 from the germline V gene are SGHRS and YFSETQ. The CDR3 reads CASSLDRGHQPQHF. The CDR3 bases are TGCGCCAGCAGCCTGGACAGGGGGCACCAGCCCCAGCATTTT.

V is TRBV19 and J is TRBJ1-1, with D possibly TRBD1 on 5 matching bases. CDR3 size: 13 residues. CDR1 is LNHDA, CDR2 SQIVND, per germline (reference sequence). Trimming took 5 bases from V and 4 from J, leaving 11 bases between them. The DNA for the CDR3 is TGTGCCAGTAGTGGAGGGAGGGGCACTGAAGCTTTCTTT. Amino acid sequence: CASSGGRGTEAFF.

The V call is TRBV19, the J call TRBJ2-3; a weak D match, TRBD2 (5 bases). V lost 6 bases, J lost 4 bases, and 8 bases lay in between. The CDR3 runs 12 residues. CDR1 and CDR2 from the germline V gene are LNHDA and SQIVND (reference sequence). This CDR3 is CASSGESDTQYF. DNA for the CDR3: TGTGCCAGTAGCGGGGAATCAGATACGCAGTATTTT.

This chain connects TRBV10-1 to TRBJ1-1; D call uncertain. The V and J ends lost 4 bases and 3 bases respectively, with 9 bases between them. Germline assignment: CDR1 WNHNN and CDR2 SYGVQD (reference sequence). The CDR3 contains 13 residues. The chain's CDR3 is CASSARGYTEAFF. The CDR3 DNA reads as TGCGCCAGCAGTGCCCGAGGGTACACTGAAGCTTTCTTT.

The sample holds one count of this clone. V gene TRBV25-1 combines with J gene TRBJ2-7, with TRBD1 matching over 9 bases. Trimming cost V 7 bases and J 6 bases; bases outside gene matches: 16. Germline CDR1 MGHDK, CDR2 SYGVNS. The CDR3 consists of 16 residues. CDR3 DNA: TGTGCCAGCACCCTCGAGGGCGGGACAGGGTCTGGCGAGCAGTACTTC. Amino acid sequence: CASTLEGGTGSGEQYF.

The chain recombines TRBV25-1 with TRBJ2-7, with TRBD2 matching over 7 bases. This CDR3 is built from 15 residues. The germline CDR1 and CDR2 sequences are MGHDK and SYGVNS. The junction had 11 bases not matched to a gene; V was cut back by 3 bases and J by 6 bases. CDR3 residues: CASSDPGGRDLEQYF. The CDR3 coding sequence is TGTGCCAGCAGTGACCCCGGGGGGAGGGACCTCGAGCAGTACTTC.